These 15 T cell receptor beta chains came from one sample sequenced in a study of blood T cell repertoires in COVID-19 (dated by TCRdb to between 2020 and 2021). Library method: the immunoSEQ multiplex PCR assay. TCRdb took over this immuneACCESS table, retaining in-frame rearrangements with V and J assigned. Such tables are incomplete; in checked studies, under half of the missing clones stem from an unresolved V gene, and the remainder is unexplained. This sample is represented by a few hundred thousand clones; over 75% of them were singletons. The top ten clones comprise around a tenth of the sample. Source material: PBMCs or T cells enriched from blood (not recorded which). The receptors stem from a woman aged 35 to 49 who had recovered from COVID-19.

The chain is built from TRBV28 and TRBJ2-1; TRBD2 might be the D (7 bases). The CDR3 is 14 residues long. V was cut by 3 bases and J by 6 bases, with 12 bases left in between. Per germline, CDR1 MDHEN and CDR2 SYDVKM. CDR3 region: CASSLGGLSNEQFF. The CDR3 DNA follows: TGTGCCAGCAGTTTGGGGGGGCTAAGCAATGAGCAGTTCTTC.

The chain recombines TRBV15 with TRBJ2-5; D perhaps matches TRBD1 (5 bases). This CDR3 has 14 residues. CDR1 LNHNV and CDR2 YYDKDF come from the germline V gene (reference sequence). Trimming shortened V by 0 bases and J by 4 bases, and 9 bases separated the two germline ends. The CDR3 DNA reads TGTGCCACCAGCAGAGAAGGGGCCGCAGAGACCCAGTACTTC. Protein: CATSREGAAETQYF.

CDR3 region: CASGGQGDITDTQYF. For the CDR3, the DNA is TGCGCCAGCGGGGGACAGGGGGATATCACAGATACGCAGTATTTT. The chain uses TRBV5-1 and TRBJ2-3, with TRBD1 matching over 11 bases. The CDR3 totals 15 residues. Germline values: CDR1 SGHRS, CDR2 YFSETQ. After removal of 7 bases from V and 2 bases from J, the junction contained 6 bases not matched to a gene.

The J gene is TRBJ1-5, the V gene TRBV2; D is unresolved. The germline V gene has CDR1 SNHLY and CDR2 FYNNEI. The CDR3 covers 15 residues. Trimming stripped 6 bases from V and 2 bases from J, with 14 bases between. In DNA form, the CDR3 reads TGTGCCAGCAGATCGGGATCCGGGGGCAATCAGCCCCAGCATTTT. As protein: CASRSGSGGNQPQHF. The whole variable domain, remainder taken from reference TRBV2 and TRBJ1-5, is EPEVTQTPSHQVTQMGQEVILRCVPISNHLYFYWYRQILGQKVEFLVSFYNNEISEKSEIFDDQFSVERPDGSNFTLKIRSTKLEDSAMYFCASRSGSGGNQPQHFGDGTRLSIL.

This clone is a singleton in its sample. This rearrangement joins TRBV2 to TRBJ2-5, with 7 bases lining up with TRBD1. J was trimmed by 2 bases and V by 1 base; bases with no gene match: 7. Looked up from germline, CDR1 is SNHLY and CDR2 is FYNNEI. The CDR3 loop spans 16 amino acids. CDR3 protein: CASSEDTGTVQETQYF. The CDR3, as DNA: TGTGCCAGCAGTGAAGATACCGGGACAGTTCAAGAGACCCAGTACTTC.

The chain combines TRBV29-1 with TRBJ2-2; the match to TRBD2 covers 8 bases. Per germline, CDR1 SQVTM and CDR2 ANQGSEA. V shed 2 bases and J 4 bases; nucleotides not matched to a gene: 3. This CDR3 is 14 amino acids long. The CDR3 region has the DNA TGCAGCGTTGAAACTAGCGGATTCACCGGGGAGCTGTTTTTT. Translating gives CSVETSGFTGELFF.

The V gene is TRBV7-2, the J gene TRBJ2-6; D gene uncertain. Germline lookup yields CDR1 SGHTA and CDR2 FQGNSA. The length of the CDR3 is 14 residues. Trimming cost V 5 bases and J 2 bases, with 7 bases left between them. CDR3 loop: CASSPRAGANVLTF. CDR3 DNA: TGTGCCAGCAGCCCGAGAGCTGGGGCCAACGTCCTGACTTTC.

The genes are TRBV19 and TRBJ2-3, with TRBD2 as a possible D gene (6 bases). The CDR3 is 12 residues long. CDR1 and CDR2 from the germline V gene are LNHDA and SQIVND (reference sequence). Trimming shortened V by 7 bases and J by 4 bases, and 9 bases separated the two germline ends. In DNA, the CDR3 is TGTGCCAGTACTAGCGCGGCAGATACGCAGTATTTT. It encodes CASTSAADTQYF.

CDR3 residues: CASSLAELYGYTF. Written as DNA, the CDR3 is TGTGCCAGCAGTTTAGCCGAACTTTATGGCTACACCTTC. The gene calls are TRBV12-3 or TRBV12-4 and TRBJ1-2; D remains unclear. The CDR3 is 13 amino acids. V lost 0 bases, J lost 5 bases, and 7 bases lay in between.

The chain recombines TRBV28 with TRBJ2-5, with TRBD2 matching over 7 bases. Germline lookup yields CDR1 MDHEN and CDR2 SYDVKM. This CDR3 comprises 17 residues. V shed 3 bases and J 1 base; nucleotides not matched to a gene: 11. CDR3 nucleotide sequence: TGTGCCAGCAGTTTTGGGGGGGGTCGTACCCGCCAAGAGACCCAGTACTTC. This translates into CASSFGGGRTRQETQYF.

The V call is TRBV2, the J call TRBJ2-7; perhaps TRBD1 as D (6 bases). V lost 6 bases, J lost 2 bases, and 8 bases lay in between. The CDR3 runs to 12 residues. The germline CDR1 and CDR2 sequences are SNHLY and FYNNEI. CDR3 in amino acids: CASRTGAYEQYF. The CDR3 DNA reads as TGTGCCAGCAGGACAGGAGCCTACGAGCAGTACTTC.

This chain connects TRBV2 to TRBJ2-7, with no clear D. CDR1 is SNHLY, CDR2 FYNNEI, per germline. The CDR3 covers 11 residues. V was cut by 5 bases and J by 3 bases, with 5 bases left in between. Written as DNA, the CDR3 is TGTGCCAGCAGTCAGATCTACGAGCAGTACTTC. This sequence encodes CASSQIYEQYF. Full variable domain (missing parts from reference TRBV2 and TRBJ2-7): EPEVTQTPSHQVTQMGQEVILRCVPISNHLYFYWYRQILGQKVEFLVSFYNNEISEKSEIFDDQFSVERPDGSNFTLKIRSTKLEDSAMYFCASSQIYEQYFGPGTRLTVT.

This rearrangement joins TRBV12-5 to TRBJ1-1, with D maybe TRBD1 (6 bases). This CDR3 is built from 12 residues. V lost 6 bases and J lost 4, with 9 bases in between. Germline CDR1 is LGHNT and CDR2 is FRNRAP. CDR3 nucleotides: TGTGCTAGTGGGAAACAGGGCACTGAAGCTTTCTTT. This sequence encodes CASGKQGTEAFF.

The rearrangement joins TRBV2 to TRBJ1-2; 9 bases are a match to TRBD1. Germline values: CDR1 SNHLY, CDR2 FYNNEI. This CDR3 spans 14 amino acids. Trimming took 6 bases from V and 6 from J; bases not matched to a gene: 8. The CDR3 region is CASREDRGIDGYTF. The CDR3 DNA sequence: TGTGCCAGCAGGGAGGACAGGGGAATCGATGGCTACACCTTC.

The rearrangement uses TRBV27 and TRBJ2-1, with 9 bases identical to TRBD2. The germline CDR1 and CDR2 sequences are MNHEY and SMNVEV (reference sequence). The CDR3 covers 16 residues. V gave up 1 base and J gave up 6 bases; unmatched junction bases: 7. CDR3 in amino acids: CASSLLSLAGINEQFF. DNA for the CDR3: TGTGCCAGCAGTTTATTGAGTCTAGCGGGAATCAATGAGCAGTTCTTC.